The rows below give T cell receptor beta chains drawn from one sample of a study of T cell repertoires in cytomegalovirus infection. TCRdb re-called the reads with MiXCR, one entry per CDR3 protein. The sample lists fewer than 550,000 distinct CDR3 sequences, roughly 30% occurring once. Sequencing was done on a sample of PBMCs. The receptors derive from a human donor in good health (CMV status not recorded). Some clones in this sample may be carry-over from other donors' samples. Both conserved end residues are part of each CDR3. The order of the fields is J gene, clone size, V gene, D gene, CDR3 DNA, CDR3 protein. The D gene is left open where the match is weak. Rows may omit the clone size; those that give it use once, few, many or a size class.

>TRBJ2-3|-|TRBV7-2|-
TGTGCCAGCAGCCCACGGGGGCACGGAGATACGCAGTATTTT
CASSPRGHGDTQYF
>TRBJ1-6|many|TRBV7-8|-
TGTGCCAGCAGCGCGGACACGGTCAAATCACCCCTCCACTTT
CASSADTVKSPLHF
>TRBJ2-7|-|TRBV6-2/TRBV6-3|-
TGTGCCAGCAGTTCTGGACGGTGCTCCTACGAGCAGTACTTC
CASSSGRCSYEQYF
>TRBJ2-7|-|TRBV15|TRBD1
TGTGCCACCAGCGCGAGCGGGACAGGGACAATATACGAGCAGTACTTC
CATSASGTGTIYEQYF
>TRBJ1-2|-|TRBV5-5|-
TGTGCCAGCAGCTTGGAAACAGCCCTGTACTATGGCTACACCTTC
CASSLETALYYGYTF
>TRBJ2-5|few|TRBV27|TRBD1
TGTGCCAGCAGTTGGACAGGGAAGGTTCAAGAGACCCAGTACTTC
CASSWTGKVQETQYF
>TRBJ2-7|few|TRBV12-3/TRBV12-4|TRBD2
TGTGCCAGCAGAACTAGCGGGGTCTACGAGCAGTACTTC
CASRTSGVYEQYF
>TRBJ2-5|few|TRBV7-6|-
TGTGCCAGCTACAGGGATTTAGGGCCTCAAGAGACCCAGTACTTC
CASYRDLGPQETQYF
>TRBJ2-2|-|TRBV15|TRBD2
TGTTCCACCAGCAAACTAGCGGTGAACACCGGGGAGCTGTTTTTT
CSTSKLAVNTGELFF
>TRBJ1-2|-|TRBV5-1|-
TGCGCCAGCAGCATAGAAGGTACAGGGAACCTTTTATATGGCTACACCTTC
CASSIEGTGNLLYGYTF
>TRBJ1-2|few|TRBV28|TRBD1
TGTGCCAGCAGTAGGGGGCTTGACTATGGCTACACCTTC
CASSRGLDYGYTF
>TRBJ1-6|-|TRBV19|-
TGTGCCAGTAGTATTAATCTAGTGGAGAATTCACCCCTCCACTTT
CASSINLVENSPLHF
>TRBJ1-4|-|TRBV12-3/TRBV12-4|TRBD1
TGTGCCAGCAGAGGACAGGGGAATGAAAAACTGTTTTTT
CASRGQGNEKLFF
>TRBJ2-7|-|TRBV7-9|TRBD2
TGTGCCAGCAGCCCTACTAGCGGGCCAACTAGCTCCTACGAGCAGTACTTC
CASSPTSGPTSSYEQYF
>TRBJ1-1|-|TRBV15|TRBD1
TGTGCCACCAGCAGACCGGCGGACAGGCCCACTGAAGCTTTCTTT
CATSRPADRPTEAFF
>TRBJ2-3|-|TRBV10-3|TRBD2
TGTGCCATCAGGGCGACTAGCGGGGGGATCACAGATACGCAGTATTTT
CAIRATSGGITDTQYF
>TRBJ2-5|many|TRBV11-1|-
TGTGCCAGCAGCCCGCGGTTTGGCCAAGAGACCCAGTACTTC
CASSPRFGQETQYF
>TRBJ2-5|-|TRBV12-3/TRBV12-4|-
TGTGCCAGCAGTTTTGGTTCCTCCCAAGAGACCCAGTACTTC
CASSFGSSQETQYF
>TRBJ1-1|-|TRBV10-3|TRBD1
TGTGCCATCAAAGGTTCCCGGGACAGCACTGAAGCTTTCTTT
CAIKGSRDSTEAFF
>TRBJ1-1|few|TRBV27|-
TGTGCCAGCAGATACGGCTGGAACACTGAAGCTTTCTTT
CASRYGWNTEAFF
>TRBJ1-1|many|TRBV7-9|-
TGTGCCAGCAGCTTTTTTACCAACACTGAAGCTTTCTTT
CASSFFTNTEAFF
>TRBJ2-4|few|TRBV19|TRBD2
TGTGCCAGTAGTACCAGAATGAGCGGGGGCATGAGAGGCGACATTCAGTACTTC
CASSTRMSGGMRGDIQYF
>TRBJ1-1|-|TRBV11-2|-
TGTGCCAGCAGCCCTAATCCCGGGGGGGACACTGAAGCTTTCTTT
CASSPNPGGDTEAFF
>TRBJ2-1|many|TRBV7-2|-
TGTGCCAGCAGCTTAAGAGGACAAATCTCCTACAATGAGCAGTTCTTC
CASSLRGQISYNEQFF
>TRBJ1-2|few|TRBV20-1|-
TGCAGTGCTAGATCTGGGGGCGAAGCCACCGGCTACACCTTC
CSARSGGEATGYTF
>TRBJ1-1|-|TRBV29-1|-
TGCAGCGTTGGGGGACGGAACCTGGGTGAAGCTTTCTTT
CSVGGRNLGEAFF
>TRBJ1-6|few|TRBV12-3/TRBV12-4|-
TGTGCCAGCAAGGCAGATAATTCACCCCTCCACTTT
CASKADNSPLHF
>TRBJ1-4|once|TRBV20-1|-
TGCAGTGCCACATTATCAGCGACAACTAATGAAAAACTGTTTTTT
CSATLSATTNEKLFF
>TRBJ1-2|few|TRBV19|-
TGTGCCAGTAGTACCTCGGACAGAGCTATGGACTACACCTTC
CASSTSDRAMDYTF
>TRBJ2-2|few|TRBV19|-
TGTGCCAGTAGTAAAGGGACCCTGGGCGGGGAGCTGTTTTTT
CASSKGTLGGELFF
>TRBJ2-1|many|TRBV7-2|TRBD1
TGTGCCAGCAGCTTAAGTTTGGGACAGCCCAATGAGCAGTTCTTC
CASSLSLGQPNEQFF
>TRBJ2-7|-|TRBV5-4|-
TGTGCCAGCGGCTTCGGTTCTCCGGGTCCCTACGAGCAGTACTTC
CASGFGSPGPYEQYF
>TRBJ2-2|few|TRBV7-3|TRBD2
TGTGCCAGCAGCTTTGGTGCTAGCGGGGTGGAGCTGTTTTTT
CASSFGASGVELFF
>TRBJ2-1|-|TRBV4-2|-
TGTGCCAGCAGCCAAGAACTAGCCCCGCCTCTTGAGCAGTTCTTC
CASSQELAPPLEQFF
>TRBJ2-1|few|TRBV6-5|TRBD2
TGTGCCAGCAGTTACGCGGGGGGCGACATGGATGAGCAGTTCTTC
CASSYAGGDMDEQFF
>TRBJ2-2|few|TRBV25-1|TRBD2
TGTGCCAGCAGTGGACTACGGACTAGCGGGGGCTCGAACACCGGGGAGCTGTTTTTT
CASSGLRTSGGSNTGELFF
>TRBJ1-4|-|TRBV28|-
TGTGCCAGCAGTTTAGTTATAGGCGGAGAGGGTGAAAAACTGTTTTTT
CASSLVIGGEGEKLFF
>TRBJ2-3|few|TRBV7-9|-
TGTGCCAGCAGCTTAGGCCCAGGGGCAGGCACAGATACGCAGTATTTT
CASSLGPGAGTDTQYF
>TRBJ1-3|many|TRBV7-8|TRBD1
TGTGCCGCGGGGGGACAGATAACTGGAAACACCATATATTTT
CAAGGQITGNTIYF
>TRBJ2-5|-|TRBV24-1|-
TGTGCCACCAGTGATTTGAAGGGGGGAGAGACCCAGTACTTC
CATSDLKGGETQYF
>TRBJ2-2|few|TRBV7-8|-
TGTGCCAGCAGCTATATCAGGGGTAACACCGGGGAGCTGTTTTTT
CASSYIRGNTGELFF
>TRBJ1-5|once|TRBV20-1|-
TGCAGTGCCACTCCTCTTCGGGGGCGAACCACAGATACGCAGCATTTT
CSATPLRGRTTDTQHF
>TRBJ1-1|-|TRBV7-8|-
TGTGCCAGCAGACGAATGGGACTCCCAGGGGTAATCGTGAACACTGAAGCTTTCTTT
CASRRMGLPGVIVNTEAFF
>TRBJ1-4|-|TRBV5-5|-
TGTGCCAGCAGCGGGACGGAGGGAGAAAAACTGTTTTTT
CASSGTEGEKLFF
>TRBJ1-3|-|TRBV7-8|-
TGTGCCAGAATCTTAATGGGGTCTGGAAACACCATATATTTT
CARILMGSGNTIYF
>TRBJ2-5|-|TRBV12-3/TRBV12-4|-
TGTGCCAGCAGCACTAACTCCAACATTAAAGAGACCCAGTACTTC
CASSTNSNIKETQYF
>TRBJ1-1|-|TRBV6-5|-
TGTGCCAGCAGCCCCCTGACAGCCCGAAGGGGCACTGAAGCTTTCTTT
CASSPLTARRGTEAFF
>TRBJ2-7|-|TRBV19|-
TGTGCCAGTAGTATGGGACGCGAGCAGTACTTC
CASSMGREQYF
>TRBJ1-1|many|TRBV7-3|-
TGTGCCAGCAGCCAGGGACACTCTAACACTGAAGCTTTCTTT
CASSQGHSNTEAFF
>TRBJ1-1|few|TRBV28|-
TGTGCCAGCAGTTTTATTAGATCCGGGAGCACTGAAGCTTTCTTT
CASSFIRSGSTEAFF
>TRBJ1-2|-|TRBV11-2|-
TGTGCCAGCAGCTTAGTGTCCTCTTCGCAGTATGGCTACACCTTC
CASSLVSSSQYGYTF